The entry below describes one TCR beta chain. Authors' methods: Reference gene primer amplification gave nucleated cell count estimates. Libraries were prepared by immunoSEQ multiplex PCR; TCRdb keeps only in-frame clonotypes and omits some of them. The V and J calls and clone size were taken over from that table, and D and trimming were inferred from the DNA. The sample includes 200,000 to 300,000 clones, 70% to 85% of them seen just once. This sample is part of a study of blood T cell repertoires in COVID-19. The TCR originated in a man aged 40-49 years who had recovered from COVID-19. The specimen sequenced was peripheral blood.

In nucleotides, the CDR3 is TGCGCCAGCAGCCCCCGACAGGGGGGAGGCGGGGAGCTGTTTTTT. Its translation is CASSPRQGGGGELFF. The gene calls are TRBV5-1 and TRBJ2-2; TRBD1 matches 9 bases. The CDR3 has 15 residues. V lost 4 bases and J lost 7; bases outside the gene matches: 8. The germline V gene has CDR1 SGHRS and CDR2 YFSETQ.